The clone carrying this T cell receptor (beta chain) has only one observation. The data were produced by immunoSEQ multiplex PCR, yet TCRdb's version contains in-frame clones alone and is incomplete. The profile shows hundreds of thousands of clones, approximately 86% of them singletons. These data are taken from a study of blood T cell repertoires in COVID-19. Study context: Italy, Spain and the United States were the sources of the convalescent and acute COVID-19 samples.

The CDR3 is 17 amino acids. With 1 base removed from V and 6 bases from J, the gap between germline ends came to 16 bases. The germline V gene has CDR1 SGHVS and CDR2 FQNEAQ. The material sequenced was peripheral blood. This chain joins TRBV7-8 and TRBJ1-6; D possibly corresponds to TRBD1 (6 bases). This TCR derives from a woman in her 30s who had recovered from COVID-19. Here the CDR3 DNA reads TGTGCCAGCAGCTTAGGTGGGGGAGGGACAATTAATTCACCCCTCCACTTT. It is translated as CASSLGGGGTINSPLHF.